This TCR beta chain appears in the sequencing data of a study of tumor and adjacent non-tumor tissue in lung cancer. Study-wide background: Aged about 31 to 80 years, patients included 9 to 11 men and roughly five women with stage I to III disease.

No cell sorting was done before RNA was extracted from the tissue. Distant lung tissue was collected more than 3 cm away from the tumor edge. This clonotype was seen more than once but under ten times. Three rounds of nested PCR, following a modified ARM-PCR protocol, produced the TCRbeta library. TCRdb re-called the multiplex PCR reads through MiXCR, storing one row per CDR3 protein. The sample lists 90,000 to 120,000 distinct CDR3 sequences; 50% to 70% were seen once. The receptor's source is a man between 25 and 39 years old with non-small cell lung cancer. Sequences were obtained from distant non-tumor lung tissue.

The CDR3 region has the DNA TGTGACGGCAGAATCGGACAAGGAAGTGCAACTAATGAAAAACTGTTTTTT. Translated, it gives CDGRIGQGSATNEKLFF. This sequence joins TRBV6-2 or TRBV6-3 and TRBJ1-4, with a possible D match to TRBD1 (5 bases). Looked up from germline, CDR1 is MNHEY and CDR2 is SVGEGT. The CDR3 has 17 residues.